The sequence of this TCR beta chain was determined in a study of shared clonotypes between healthy human individuals. The assay was immunoSEQ multiplex PCR, and TCRdb's table has in-frame clones only and misses some. The table has roughly 2.5 million clones, roughly 92% seen once; the top ten hold around 0.15%. V lost 7 bases and J lost 7; bases outside the gene matches: 5. The CDR3 covers 14 residues. The germline CDR1 and CDR2 sequences are MNHEY and SMNVEV (reference sequence). The rearrangement links TRBV27 to TRBJ2-2; 11 nucleotides line up with TRBD2. Sequencing input: naive CD4+ T cells sorted from blood. Subset denoted: CD45RA+ positively selected. This sequence originates from a man aged 18 to 29 in good health. The CDR3 nucleotides are TGTGCCAGCAAGGGACTAGCGGACTACGGGGAGCTGTTTTTT. Its protein is CASKGLADYGELFF.